What follows are 22 T cell receptor beta chains derived from one specimen sequenced in a study of T cell clones after liver transplantation. Produced via immunoSEQ multiplex PCR; TCRdb's table is partial and in-frame only. This table holds 68,000 or so clones, roughly 80% found once. The input for sequencing was CD4+ T cells from blood, taken before liver transplant. The receptors were sampled from a human donor who received a liver transplant.

The chain carries TRBV5-1 and TRBJ2-7; 8 nucleotides agree with TRBD1. J lost 1 base, V lost 4 bases, and 7 bases had no gene match. The CDR3 is made up of 15 amino acids. Germline V CDR1 and CDR2: SGHRS, YFSETQ. The CDR3, as DNA: TGCGCCAGCAGCGTTCAGGGGGCGCGGTCCTACGAGCAGTACTTC. This translates into CASSVQGARSYEQYF.

The genes are TRBV7-9 and TRBJ2-1; D is perhaps TRBD1 or TRBD2 (6 bases each). The CDR3 loop spans 18 amino acids. The V end was cut by 6 bases, the J end by 0 bases, with 21 bases between. Germline CDR1 and CDR2: SEHNR and FQNEAQ (reference sequence). CDR3 protein: CASSSGRVGGPSYNEQFF. The CDR3 DNA follows: TGTGCCAGCAGTTCCGGTAGAGTCGGGGGCCCCTCCTACAATGAGCAGTTCTTC.

The CDR3 is CASSWTDGNTEAFF. CDR3 nucleotide sequence: TGTGCCAGCAGTTGGACAGACGGGAACACTGAAGCTTTCTTT. The rearrangement uses TRBV6-5 and TRBJ1-1; TRBD1 might be the D (6 bases). Germline CDR1 and CDR2: MNHEY and SVGAGI. The CDR3 extends over 14 amino acids. Trimming took off 4 bases at V and 1 base at J, with 10 bases between the two ends.

V is TRBV9 and J is TRBJ2-5, with 11 bases fitting TRBD2. This CDR3 contains 16 residues. The junction had 4 bases not matched to a gene; V was cut back by 2 bases and J by 1 base. The germline V gene encodes CDR1 SGDLS and CDR2 YYNGEE. The CDR3 spells CASSVLAGGPQETQYF. CDR3 bases: TGTGCCAGCAGCGTGTTAGCGGGAGGGCCCCAAGAGACCCAGTACTTC. Using reference TRBV9 and TRBJ2-5 for the parts outside the CDR3, the full variable domain is DSGVTQTPKHLITATGQRVTLRCSPRSGDLSVYWYQQSLDQGLQFLIQYYNGEERAKGNILERFSAQQFPDLHSELNLSSLELGDSALYFCASSVLAGGPQETQYFGPGTRLLVL.

The J gene is TRBJ1-2, the V gene TRBV4-3; perhaps TRBD1 as D (5 bases). V gave up 0 bases and J gave up 2 bases, with 13 bases separating them. The CDR3 sequence is 16 residues long. Looked up from germline, CDR1 is LGHNA and CDR2 is YSLEER. The CDR3 coding sequence is TGCGCCAGCAGCCAAGACCCCCAGGGCCCCAACTATGGCTACACCTTC. Its translation: CASSQDPQGPNYGYTF.

This chain joins TRBV11-3 and TRBJ2-7; TRBD2 might be the D (5 bases). This CDR3 has 13 amino acids. From germline, CDR1 is SGHNT and CDR2 YENEEA. Trimming took 3 bases from V and 6 from J, leaving 12 bases between them. The CDR3 here is CASSLAVSGEQYF. The CDR3 coding sequence is TGTGCCAGCAGCTTGGCGGTAAGCGGCGAGCAGTACTTC. Full variable domain (outside the CDR3, taken from reference TRBV11-3 and TRBJ2-7): EAGVVQSPRYKIIEKKQPVAFWCNPISGHNTLYWYLQNLGQGPELLIRYENEEAVDDSQLPKDRFSAERLKGVDSTLKIQPAELGDSAVYLCASSLAVSGEQYFGPGTRLTVT.

This clone appeared a single time. This chain links TRBV7-9 with TRBJ2-5; 9 bases are shared with TRBD2. The germline CDR1 and CDR2 sequences are SEHNR and FQNEAQ (reference sequence). This CDR3 has 15 residues. Trimming at V came to 8 bases and at J to 5 bases, leaving 12 bases not matched to a gene. Here the CDR3 DNA reads TGTGCCAGCGCCCCTAGCGGGATCTCGGGGGAGACCCAGTACTTC. Translated, it gives CASAPSGISGETQYF.

The V call is TRBV12-5, the J call TRBJ1-3; TRBD1 aligns across 10 bases. Germline assignment: CDR1 LGHNT and CDR2 FRNRAP. This CDR3 is built from 19 residues. V lost 5 bases to trimming and J lost 0 bases; unmatched junction nucleotides: 13. This chain's CDR3 is CASGTGRTGGAPSGNTIYF. Here the CDR3 DNA reads TGTGCTAGTGGTACTGGCCGGACAGGGGGTGCCCCCTCTGGAAACACCATATATTTT.

The rearrangement links TRBV6-5 to TRBJ1-3, with D possibly being TRBD1 (5 bases). Germline V gene lookup returns CDR1 MNHEY and CDR2 SVGAGI. V lost 3 bases, J lost 1 base, and 10 bases lay in between. The CDR3 consists of 15 residues. CDR3 loop: CASSYVGASGNTIYF. CDR3 coding DNA: TGTGCCAGCAGTTATGTAGGGGCTTCTGGAAACACCATATATTTT.

The rearrangement links TRBV7-2 to TRBJ2-6, with a weak D call TRBD1 (6 bases). This CDR3 contains 15 residues. V lost 5 bases to trimming and J lost 1 base, with 9 bases between them. Germline-derived CDR1 and CDR2 are SGHTA and FQGNSA. CDR3 bases: TGTGCCAGCAGCCCAGGACAGTCTGGGGCCAACGTCCTGACTTTC. This codes for CASSPGQSGANVLTF.

This chain joins TRBV7-6 and TRBJ1-1; maybe TRBD1 (6 bases). CDR3 size: 14 residues. Between the trimmed V and J ends, which lost 4 bases and 1 base, there was a span of 10 bases. Germline assignment: CDR1 SGHVS and CDR2 FNYEAQ. CDR3 sequence: CASSYLDRNTEAFF. CDR3 nucleotide sequence: TGTGCCAGCAGCTACCTGGACAGGAACACTGAAGCTTTCTTT.

This clone has a handful of counts. The chain uses TRBV28 and TRBJ2-7; 8 bases are a match to TRBD2. The germline V gene encodes CDR1 MDHEN and CDR2 SYDVKM. With 4 bases clipped from V and 5 bases from J, the junction kept 10 bases outside the gene matches. This CDR3 region has 15 residues. The CDR3 region has the DNA TGTGCCAGCAGTTCCCAAGCGGGAGCATGGGACGAGCAGTACTTC. Protein sequence: CASSSQAGAWDEQYF.

The chain carries TRBV5-1 and TRBJ2-1; 12 bases are a match to TRBD2. CDR3 length equals 16 residues. V was clipped by 6 bases and J by 8 bases; unmatched bases: 12. Germline V CDR1 and CDR2: SGHRS, YFSETQ. The CDR3 bases are TGCGCCAGCAACCGTATGACTAGCGGGAGTTCGGATGAGCAGTTCTTC. Protein: CASNRMTSGSSDEQFF.

The chain carries TRBV27 and TRBJ2-1, with 7 nucleotides matching TRBD1. The length of the CDR3 is 16 residues. The trim removed 0 bases at V and 0 bases at J, leaving 2 bases unmatched. Germline CDR1 MNHEY, CDR2 SMNVEV (reference sequence). The CDR3 loop reads CASSLSWDSSYNEQFF. DNA for the CDR3: TGTGCCAGCAGTTTATCATGGGACAGCTCCTACAATGAGCAGTTCTTC.

The rearrangement uses TRBV11-2 and TRBJ2-1; D gene unclear. The germline CDR1 and CDR2 sequences are SGHAT and FQNNGV. The CDR3 totals 16 residues. Between the trimmed V and J ends, which lost 5 bases and 0 bases, there was a span of 14 bases. The CDR3 sequence: CASSPLRSSSYNEQFF. The CDR3 DNA sequence: TGTGCCAGCAGCCCGCTTAGGAGCAGCTCCTACAATGAGCAGTTCTTC.

The V and J genes are TRBV7-6 and TRBJ2-7; 7 bases map to TRBD1. The CDR3 contains 13 residues. V lost 4 bases and J lost 4; bases outside the gene matches: 4. The germline V gene encodes CDR1 SGHVS and CDR2 FNYEAQ. This CDR3 reads CASSSTDRYEQYF. For the CDR3, the DNA is TGTGCCAGCAGCTCCACGGACAGGTACGAGCAGTACTTC. Full variable domain (outside the CDR3, taken from reference TRBV7-6 and TRBJ2-7): GAGVSQSPRYKVTKRGQDVALRCDPISGHVSLYWYRQALGQGPEFLTYFNYEAQQDKSGLPNDRFSAERPEGSISTLTIQRTEQRDSAMYRCASSSTDRYEQYFGPGTRLTVT.

The chain carries TRBV19 and TRBJ1-1; no clear D gene. The germline V and J ends were trimmed by 7 bases and 1 base, with 13 bases remaining between them. This CDR3 region has 14 residues. The germline V gene encodes CDR1 LNHDA and CDR2 SQIVND (reference sequence). This chain's CDR3 is CASTPAVKNTEAFF. In DNA form, the CDR3 reads TGTGCCAGTACCCCAGCCGTTAAGAACACTGAAGCTTTCTTT.

This chain connects TRBV27 to TRBJ2-1; 10 positions match TRBD1. The CDR3 sequence is 15 residues long. Germline CDR1 reads MNHEY; CDR2 reads SMNVEV (reference sequence). The V segment lost 6 bases and the J segment 7 bases; nucleotides outside the gene matches: 9. In DNA form, the CDR3 reads TGTGCCAGCAGGAGACAGGGGGCGGTCGGGAATGAGCAGTTCTTC. Residues: CASRRQGAVGNEQFF.

The chain is built from TRBV7-6 and TRBJ2-3; D gene unclear. V was cut by 1 base and J by 6 bases, with 8 bases left in between. The CDR3 loop spans 13 amino acids. Germline values: CDR1 SGHVS, CDR2 FNYEAQ. The CDR3 nucleotides read TGTGCCAGCAGCTTAGAAAATAGTGATACGCAGTATTTT. As protein: CASSLENSDTQYF.

The V and J genes are TRBV20-1 and TRBJ2-1; tentative D call: TRBD1 (5 bases). This CDR3 has 10 amino acids. The V gene's germline CDR1 is DFQATT and CDR2 SNEGSKA (reference sequence). The CDR3 is CAKWGREQFF. CDR3 sequence (DNA): TGCGCAAAGTGGGGCAGGGAGCAGTTCTTC.

This chain connects TRBV6-1 to TRBJ1-1, with a weak D call TRBD1 (5 bases). Trimming left V 5 bases short and J 3 bases short, with 16 bases between. Germline loops: CDR1 MNHNS, CDR2 SASEGT. The CDR3 has 15 residues. CDR3 DNA: TGTGCCAGCAGTCCCCGGGGGGGAAGGGACACTGAAGCTTTCTTT. It yields the protein CASSPRGGRDTEAFF.

The chain employs TRBV18 and TRBJ1-2, with 8 bases identical to TRBD1. Germline-derived CDR1 and CDR2 are KGHSH and LQKENI. J gave up 10 bases and V 7 bases, and 11 bases lay outside the gene matches. The CDR3 length is 13 residues. The CDR3 nucleotides read TGTGCCAGCTGTTTCGACAGGGGCTCCCTCTACACCTTC. It translates to CASCFDRGSLYTF.